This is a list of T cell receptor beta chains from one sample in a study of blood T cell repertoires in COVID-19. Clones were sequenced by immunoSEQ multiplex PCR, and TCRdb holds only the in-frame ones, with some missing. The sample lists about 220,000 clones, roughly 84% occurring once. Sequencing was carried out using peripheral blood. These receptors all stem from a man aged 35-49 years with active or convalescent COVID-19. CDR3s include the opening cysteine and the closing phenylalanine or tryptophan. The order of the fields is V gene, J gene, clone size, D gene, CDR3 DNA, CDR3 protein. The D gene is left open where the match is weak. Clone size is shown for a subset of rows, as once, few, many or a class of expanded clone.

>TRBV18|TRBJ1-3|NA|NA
TGTGCCAGCTCACCAGGAGGGGATGGAAACACCATATATTTT
CASSPGGDGNTIYF
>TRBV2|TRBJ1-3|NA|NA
TGTGCCAGCAGTGATATTGACACTGGAAACACCATATATTTT
CASSDIDTGNTIYF
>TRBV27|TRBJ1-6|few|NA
TGTGCCAGCGGCCGGCGGGGGCCCCGAAGCTCCTATAATTCACCCCTCCACTTT
CASGRRGPRSSYNSPLHF
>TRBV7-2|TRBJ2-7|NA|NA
TGTGCCAGCAGCTCCAGGAGGGGCTACGAGCAGTACTTC
CASSSRRGYEQYF
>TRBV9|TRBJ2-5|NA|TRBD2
TGTGCCAGCAGCGTCGGGACTAGTGGAGAGACCCAGTACTTC
CASSVGTSGETQYF
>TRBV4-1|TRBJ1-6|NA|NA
TGCGCCAGCAGCCAAGATGCCGTAGTCTGGTCCTTAAATTCACCCCTCCACTTT
CASSQDAVVWSLNSPLHF
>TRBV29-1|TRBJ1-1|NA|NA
TGCAGCGTTGTCCCGCTCGGCAGTCCGGGGTTTGAAGCTTTCTTT
CSVVPLGSPGFEAFF
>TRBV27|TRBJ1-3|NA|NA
TGTGCCAGCAGCCCCGACTTGATGACCTTTTCTGGAAACACCATATATTTT
CASSPDLMTFSGNTIYF
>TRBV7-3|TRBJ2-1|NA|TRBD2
TGTGCCAGCAGCTTGGGACTAACCAATGAGCAGTTCTTC
CASSLGLTNEQFF
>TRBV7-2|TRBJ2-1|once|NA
TGTGCCAGCAGCTTAGTCGGTCGTCCGGTCCGGGATGAGCAGTTCTTC
CASSLVGRPVRDEQFF
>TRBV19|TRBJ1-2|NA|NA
TGTGCCAGTAGTTGGGGCATTATCAACTATGGCTACACCTTC
CASSWGIINYGYTF
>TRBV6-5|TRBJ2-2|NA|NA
TGTGCCAGCAGTTACTCATTCCAGGGGGAGCTGTTTTTT
CASSYSFQGELFF
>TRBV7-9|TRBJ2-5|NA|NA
TGTGCCAGCAGCTCCGGGATGGGGGAGACCCAGTACTTC
CASSSGMGETQYF
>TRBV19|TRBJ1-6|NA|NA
TGTGCCAGTAGTAGGCCAGGGGAGTCACCCCTCCACTTT
CASSRPGESPLHF
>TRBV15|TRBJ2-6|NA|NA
TGTGCCACCAGCAGAGAATGGGGGCCCAGCTCTGGGGCCAACGTCCTGACTTTC
CATSREWGPSSGANVLTF
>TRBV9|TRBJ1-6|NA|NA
TGTGCCAGCAGCGTAACCGACAGTTATTCACCCCTCCACTTT
CASSVTDSYSPLHF
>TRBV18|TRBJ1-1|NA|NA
TGTGCCAGCTCACCAAATCAGGTCTCAGACACTGAAGCTTTCTTT
CASSPNQVSDTEAFF
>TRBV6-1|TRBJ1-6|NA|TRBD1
TGTGCCAGCAGTGAAGGGCAGGGGGCATTTTCACCCCTCCACTTT
CASSEGQGAFSPLHF
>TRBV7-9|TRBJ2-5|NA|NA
TGTGCCAGCAGCTTAGCGAACCTCCGGGACAAGGAGTACTTC
CASSLANLRDKEYF
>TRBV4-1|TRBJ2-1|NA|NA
TGCGCCAGCAGCCAAGATTCTAGGGGCAGCTCCTACAATGAGCAGTTCTTC
CASSQDSRGSSYNEQFF
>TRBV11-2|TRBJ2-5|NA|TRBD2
TGTGCCAGCAACGATCGGACTAGCGGGAGGTTTCGGGAGACCCAGTACTTC
CASNDRTSGRFRETQYF
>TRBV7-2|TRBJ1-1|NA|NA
TGTGCCAGCAGCTCTGGACACCTGAACACTGAAGCTTTCTTT
CASSSGHLNTEAFF
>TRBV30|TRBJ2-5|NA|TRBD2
TGTGCCTGGGGTTGGGCGAGGACTAGCAGAAAACAAGAGACCCAGTACTTC
CAWGWARTSRKQETQYF
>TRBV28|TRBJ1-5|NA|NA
TGTGCCAGCAGTTTACCAGGGAATCAGCCCCAGCATTTT
CASSLPGNQPQHF
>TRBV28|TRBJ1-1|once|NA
TGTGCCAGCAGGTTCTCGAAAGGGAGGAACACTGAAGCTTTCTTT
CASRFSKGRNTEAFF
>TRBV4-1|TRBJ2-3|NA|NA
TGCGCCAGCAGCTCTCTCCTTAGCACAGATACGCAGTATTTT
CASSSLLSTDTQYF
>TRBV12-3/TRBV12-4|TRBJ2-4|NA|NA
TGTGCCAGCGCCATCTATAAAAACATTCAGTACTTC
CASAIYKNIQYF
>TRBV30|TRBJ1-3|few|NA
TGTGCCTGGAGTGTATCCGCTCCGGACACCATATATTTT
CAWSVSAPDTIYF
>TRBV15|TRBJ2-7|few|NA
TGTGCCACCAGCAGTGTATCCTACGAGCAGTACTTC
CATSSVSYEQYF
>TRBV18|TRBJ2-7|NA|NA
TGTGCCAGCTCACCAGGAAGCGGATCCTACGAGCAGTACTTC
CASSPGSGSYEQYF
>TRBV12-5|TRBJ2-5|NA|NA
TGTGCTAGTGGTTTGGGATCCGGGGTGCCAGAAGAGACCCAGTACTTC
CASGLGSGVPEETQYF
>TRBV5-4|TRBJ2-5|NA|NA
TGTGCCAGCAGCTTGAGGGGTTCAGGCCAAGAGACCCAGTACTTC
CASSLRGSGQETQYF
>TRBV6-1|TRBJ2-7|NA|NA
TGTGCCAGCAGTGAACTGTACTACGAGCAGTACTTC
CASSELYYEQYF
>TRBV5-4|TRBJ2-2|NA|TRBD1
TGTGCCAGCAGAAACGACAGGGGACACACCGGGGAGCTGTTTTTT
CASRNDRGHTGELFF
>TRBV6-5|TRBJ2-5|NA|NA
TGTGCCAGCAGTTACGGGAAGGGGAAGGAGACCCAGTACTTC
CASSYGKGKETQYF
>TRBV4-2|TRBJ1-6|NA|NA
TGTGCCAGCAGCCAAGACGGGGACTATAATTCACCCCTCCACTTT
CASSQDGDYNSPLHF
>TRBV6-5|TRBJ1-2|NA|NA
TGTGCCGGGAACGGAGGATATGGCTACACCTTC
CAGNGGYGYTF
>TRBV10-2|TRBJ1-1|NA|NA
TGCGCCAGCAGTGAAGAGGGCGCAAGGATGGGGAACACTGAAGCTTTCTTT
CASSEEGARMGNTEAFF
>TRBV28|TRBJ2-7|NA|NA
TGTGCCAGCAGTTTCGGGGGACAGACCTACGAGCAGTACTTC
CASSFGGQTYEQYF
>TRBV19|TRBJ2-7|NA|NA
TGTGCCAGTAGTATCTTCCCGGGAAGTTCGGACGAGCAGTACTTC
CASSIFPGSSDEQYF
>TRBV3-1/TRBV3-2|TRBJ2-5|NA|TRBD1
TGTGCCAGCAGCCAAGAGGGACAGGGGTCCCAAGAGACCCAGTACTTC
CASSQEGQGSQETQYF
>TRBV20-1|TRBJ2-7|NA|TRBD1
TGCAGTGCTAGTGGATCCCCGGGACAGAGTACCTACGAGCAGTACTTC
CSASGSPGQSTYEQYF
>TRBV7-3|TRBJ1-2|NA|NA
TGTGCCAGCAGCCTCAGCGGGGCCGGGTACTATGGCTACACCTTC
CASSLSGAGYYGYTF
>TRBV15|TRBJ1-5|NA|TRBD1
TGTGCCACCAGCAGAGGAAGACAGGGGGAGCTCAATCAGCCCCAGCATTTT
CATSRGRQGELNQPQHF
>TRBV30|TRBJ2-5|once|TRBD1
TGTGCCTGGACCTGGGGGACAGGGGACCTATTTCAAGAGACCCAGTACTTC
CAWTWGTGDLFQETQYF
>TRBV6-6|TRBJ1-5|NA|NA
TGTGCCAGCACCAATCTACAGGGCGGGCCCCAGCATTTT
CASTNLQGGPQHF
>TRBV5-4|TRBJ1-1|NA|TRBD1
TGTGCCAGCACCCCCCCGCAGACAGGGGGAACTGAAGCTTTCTTT
CASTPPQTGGTEAFF
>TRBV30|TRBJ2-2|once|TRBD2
TGTGCCTGGATCCCCCAGGCGGGGGGGCATGGCGGGGAGCTGTTTTTT
CAWIPQAGGHGGELFF
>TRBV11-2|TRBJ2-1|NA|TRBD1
TGTGCCAGCAGCCAGCCGGCGGGACAGGTCTCCTACAATGAGCAGTTCTTC
CASSQPAGQVSYNEQFF
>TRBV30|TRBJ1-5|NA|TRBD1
TGTGCCTGGAGTTCTCCCGGGGACAGTATTGGGGGCAATCAGCCCCAGCATTTT
CAWSSPGDSIGGNQPQHF
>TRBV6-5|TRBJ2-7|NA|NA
TGTGCCAGCAGTCCTAGCAGGGGACCCTACGAGCAGTACTTC
CASSPSRGPYEQYF
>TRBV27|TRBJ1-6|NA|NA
TGTGCCAGCAGCTTATCTTCGTCGGGGGGCGATTCACCCCTCCACTTT
CASSLSSSGGDSPLHF
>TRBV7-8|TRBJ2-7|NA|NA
TGTGCCAGCAGCTTAGGAGTATCCTACGAGCAGTACTTC
CASSLGVSYEQYF
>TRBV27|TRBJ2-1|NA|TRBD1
TGTGCCAGCAGTTCCTTACCGGGACAGGGGAGAGATGAGCAGTTCTTC
CASSSLPGQGRDEQFF
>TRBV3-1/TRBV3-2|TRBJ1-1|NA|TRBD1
TGTGCCAGCAGCCATTATCAGGGGGTCGCCACTGAAGCTTTCTTT
CASSHYQGVATEAFF
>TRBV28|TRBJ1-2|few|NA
TGTGCCAGCAGTTTCGAGGGGGCTAACTATGGCTACACCTTC
CASSFEGANYGYTF
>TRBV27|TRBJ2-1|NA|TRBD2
TGTGCCAGCAGTCCGGGGACTAGCGGGAGCTACAATGAGCAGTTCTTC
CASSPGTSGSYNEQFF
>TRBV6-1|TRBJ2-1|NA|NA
TGTGCCAGCAGTGAATTCTTTGGGGCAAGCTCGTACAATGAGCAGTTCTTC
CASSEFFGASSYNEQFF